This record looks at one T cell receptor (beta chain) sequence and its context. Participants spanned ages about 18 to 95 years and resided in 20 to 25 US areas. The study counted Cohort 3 donors as recovered given two negative PCRs, clearance, or symptom resolution. This sample stems from a study of blood T cell repertoires in COVID-19. As for the study in general: Sources were T cells, B-cell-depleted T cells, or PBMCs; the material itself was cDNA or gDNA.

The CDR3 spans 12 residues. V dropped 4 bases and J dropped 8; count of bases not matched to a gene: 4. Germline V gene data show CDR1 as GTSNPN and CDR2 as SVGIG (reference sequence). The repertoire was sequenced with immunoSEQ multiplex PCR; TCRdb's copy has only in-frame clones and lacks some. Here the sample spans fewer than 500,000 clones, roughly 87% being singletons. The chain combines TRBV30 with TRBJ1-1; 10 nucleotides line up with TRBD1. The TCR was taken from a woman between 18 and 29 years old who had recovered from COVID-19. Sequenced sample: PBMCs or T cells enriched from blood (not recorded which). The CDR3 loop reads CAWMTGGSEAFF. Here the CDR3 DNA reads TGTGCCTGGATGACAGGGGGCTCAGAAGCTTTCTTT.